These T cell receptor beta chains were read from a single sample in a study of OX40 agonist ivuxolimab in advanced cancers. The method was immunoSEQ multiplex PCR; TCRdb's version includes in-frame clones alone and lacks a portion of them. The profile shows 70,000 to 85,000 clones, about 88% of them singletons. Sequencing used CD4+ or CD8+ T cells sorted from blood, obtained in a trial of the OX40 agonist ivuxolimab. The receptors stem from an adult with an advanced solid tumor such as melanoma, head and neck, liver or kidney cancer. The CDR3 runs from the conserved cysteine through the conserved F or W. The D gene is left open where the match is weak. Rows give clone size only sometimes, using once, few, many, or a class for an expanded clone.

>NA|NA|TRBV19|TRBJ1-2
TGTGCCAGTAGCACCATTCGGGAAACTAACTATGGCTACACCTTC
CASSTIRETNYGYTF
>NA|NA|TRBV4-3|TRBJ2-7
TGCGCCAGCAGCCAATTCTCCGGGGACGAGCAGTACTTC
CASSQFSGDEQYF
>once|TRBD2|TRBV15|TRBJ2-7
TGTGCCACCGCGCGGGGGGATTACGAGCAGTACTTC
CATARGDYEQYF
>NA|NA|TRBV25-1|TRBJ1-1
TGTGCCAGCAGTGAACCCGACACTGAAGCTTTCTTT
CASSEPDTEAFF
>NA|NA|TRBV28|TRBJ1-2
TGTGCCAGCAGTTTATTACCACCATTGGGGGGCTATGGCTACACCTTC
CASSLLPPLGGYGYTF
>NA|TRBD1|TRBV6-6|TRBJ1-5
TGTGCCAGCAGTTACCCTGACAGGGACCAGCCCCAGCATTTT
CASSYPDRDQPQHF
>few|NA|TRBV4-3|TRBJ1-1
TGCGCCAGCAGCCCAAGCAACGCAGGGCCCACTGAAGCTTTCTTT
CASSPSNAGPTEAFF
>NA|TRBD1|TRBV5-1|TRBJ1-1
TGCGCCAGCAGCGACGGACAGGGTCGGACTGAAGCTTTCTTT
CASSDGQGRTEAFF
>NA|NA|TRBV6-5|TRBJ1-1
TGTGCCAGCAGTTTGACGACACCGATGAACACTGAAGCTTTCTTT
CASSLTTPMNTEAFF
>NA|NA|TRBV6-5|TRBJ1-2
TGTGCCAGCAGTTCACCTTCAGGGATCTATGGCTACACCTTC
CASSSPSGIYGYTF
>NA|TRBD1|TRBV6-6|TRBJ1-1
TGTGCCAGCAGTTCCAGACAGGGATTCACTGAAGCTTTCTTT
CASSSRQGFTEAFF
>few|NA|TRBV9|TRBJ2-7
TGTGCCAGCAGCGTAGCCCCAACCTACGAGCAGTACTTC
CASSVAPTYEQYF
>NA|NA|TRBV29-1|TRBJ2-3
TGCAGCGTTGAAAAGGCTGTCGGCACAGATACGCAGTATTTT
CSVEKAVGTDTQYF
>NA|TRBD2|TRBV7-2|TRBJ2-7
TGTGCCAGCAGCTTGGGACTAGCGGCCTCCTACGAGCAGTACTTC
CASSLGLAASYEQYF
>NA|NA|TRBV25-1|TRBJ1-4
TGTGCCAGCAGTGCCTACAGGGCCGGGAACAATGAAAAACTGTTTTTT
CASSAYRAGNNEKLFF
>NA|TRBD1|TRBV5-6|TRBJ2-2
TGTGCCAGCAACCCGGGACAGGGGAGGGCCGGGGAGCTGTTTTTT
CASNPGQGRAGELFF
>NA|NA|TRBV5-1|TRBJ2-1
TGCGCCAGCAGCTTGGGAGCGGGCTCCTACAATGAGCAGTTCTTC
CASSLGAGSYNEQFF
>NA|TRBD2|TRBV7-2|TRBJ2-4
TGTGCCAGCAGCTTACCGCGGACTAGCCCAGCCAAAAACATTCAGTACTTC
CASSLPRTSPAKNIQYF
>NA|TRBD2|TRBV11-3|TRBJ2-1
TGTGCCAGCAGCCAAGGGACTAGCGGGGCCTACAATGAGCAGTTCTTC
CASSQGTSGAYNEQFF
>NA|TRBD1|TRBV27|TRBJ2-7
TGTGCCAGCAGCAACTGGGACAGGGGGCCCGAGCAGTACTTC
CASSNWDRGPEQYF
>NA|TRBD1|TRBV7-2|TRBJ1-2
TGTGCCAGCAGCCCACAGGGGAACTATGGCTACACCTTC
CASSPQGNYGYTF
>once|NA|TRBV6-6|TRBJ1-1
TGTGCCAGCAGTTCTCGGACTTTTGAAGCTTTCTTT
CASSSRTFEAFF
>NA|TRBD2|TRBV13|TRBJ2-5
TGTGCCAGCAGCCTGACTAGCGGCACGGGGACCCAGTACTTC
CASSLTSGTGTQYF
>NA|NA|TRBV7-6|TRBJ1-4
TGTGCCAGCAGCTTAGCGCCCCAGGGAGAAAAACTGTTTTTT
CASSLAPQGEKLFF
>NA|TRBD2|TRBV5-5|TRBJ2-1
TGTGCCAGCAGTCATAGCGGGGGGGCTCTGACCACTGAGCAGTTCTTC
CASSHSGGALTTEQFF
>NA|TRBD2|TRBV28|TRBJ2-7
TGTGCCAGCAGGCGGGTAGCGGGATCCTACGAGCAGTACTTC
CASRRVAGSYEQYF
>NA|NA|TRBV27|TRBJ1-5
TGTGCCAGCAGGAGGACGGCCAAATCCAATCAGCCCCAGCATTTT
CASRRTAKSNQPQHF
>NA|NA|TRBV11-3|TRBJ2-1
TGTGCCAGCAGCTCCGGTGGTGGGGATAGGAATGAGCAGTTCTTC
CASSSGGGDRNEQFF
>NA|NA|TRBV5-4|TRBJ1-2
TGTGCCAGCAGCTCCATAAAAACCTACTTAGACTATGGCTACACCTTC
CASSSIKTYLDYGYTF
>NA|TRBD1|TRBV2|TRBJ1-1
TGTGCCAGCAGTCCGACAGGGGGCGGATTAGCTTTCTTT
CASSPTGGGLAFF
>NA|NA|TRBV6-5|TRBJ2-3
TGTGCCACCGGGCCCCGGGGAACAGATACGCAGTATTTT
CATGPRGTDTQYF
>NA|TRBD2|TRBV6-4|TRBJ2-7
TGTGCCAGCAGCGATACGGGACTAGCGGGAGTCTCAATCTGGGGCTACGAGCAGTACTTC
CASSDTGLAGVSIWGYEQYF
>NA|NA|TRBV2|TRBJ2-7
TGTGCCAGCAGAATAACCTACGAGCAGTACTTC
CASRITYEQYF
>NA|TRBD1|TRBV5-6|TRBJ1-2
TGTGCCAGCAGCGACACAGGGGGTTATGGCTACACCTTC
CASSDTGGYGYTF